This paragraph reports one TCR beta chain. What it recognizes is unknown. Assay: immunoSEQ multiplex PCR; the TCRdb copy retains only in-frame clones and omits some. The repertoire consists of fewer than 200,000 clones, with about 91% occurring once and the leading ten covering approximately 0.49%. The sample originates from a study of T cell responses to AZD1222 COVID-19 vaccine. Points from the study as a whole: Donors were mostly white British, more females; clonal diversity possibly underestimated. Repertoires in all cases were sampled only once the peak T cell response had passed.

Germline lookup yields CDR1 LNHNV and CDR2 YYDKDF (reference sequence). Deletions cut 1 base from V and 5 bases from J, with 9 bases between. CDR3 size: 14 residues. Material: peripheral blood, obtained on day 0 of AZD1222 vaccination. V gene TRBV15 combines with J gene TRBJ2-1, with D hard to call. The receptor was isolated from an adult in good health. The CDR3 DNA sequence: TGTGCCACCAGCAGAGCACCTCCTCACAATGAGCAGTTCTTC. It codes for CATSRAPPHNEQFF.